The 6 T cell receptor beta chains below all came from one sample that was sequenced in a study of shared clonotypes between healthy human individuals. Here immunoSEQ multiplex PCR was the method, and the copy in TCRdb shows in-frame clones only, minus some. Of some 2,400,000 clones listed, almost 96% are singletons. Sequenced sample: naive CD4+ T cells sorted from blood. Subset of the sample: CD45RA+ positively selected. The receptors shown here come from a man between 18 and 35 years old in good health.

V and J are TRBV11-2 and TRBJ2-3, with D maybe TRBD2 (6 bases). The germline V gene has CDR1 SGHAT and CDR2 FQNNGV. The V and J ends lost 5 bases and 4 bases respectively, with 16 bases between them. This CDR3 contains 15 residues. The CDR3 DNA is TGTGCCAGCAGCCCCCAAGGAGGGCCTCCAGATACGCAGTATTTT. Its protein is CASSPQGGPPDTQYF.

This CDR3 is CASSPTSSADTQYF. The CDR3 coding sequence is TGTGCCAGCAGCCCGACTAGCTCCGCAGATACGCAGTATTTT. The rearrangement links TRBV5-8 to TRBJ2-3; the match to TRBD2 covers 7 bases. V gave up 4 bases and J gave up 4 bases; unmatched junction bases: 6. Germline V gives CDR1 SGHTS, CDR2 YDEGEE. This CDR3 has 14 residues.

This clone came up once. The sample has other DNA sequences that encode this CDR3 too. V and J are TRBV28 and TRBJ2-7, with D uncertain. The V end lost 2 bases, the J end lost 3 bases, and 5 bases lay between the germline ends. The length of the CDR3 is 12 residues. Germline V gene lookup returns CDR1 MDHEN and CDR2 SYDVKM. The CDR3 nucleotides read TGTGCCAGCAGTTTAAGGAGCTACGAGCAGTACTTC. Translation: CASSLRSYEQYF.

The chain couples TRBV18 to TRBJ1-2; possible D gene TRBD1, 5 bases. Per the germline V gene, CDR1 is KGHSH and CDR2 is LQKENI. Trimming pared 3 bases from V and 1 base from J, leaving 9 bases between. CDR3 length equals 14 residues. The CDR3 sequence is CASSPRDLNYGYTF. The CDR3 DNA reads as TGTGCCAGCTCACCTCGGGACCTTAACTATGGCTACACCTTC.

The chain has TRBV28 and TRBJ2-3; D gene ambiguous. The CDR3 is made up of 12 amino acids. The germline gives CDR1 MDHEN, CDR2 SYDVKM. Trimming removed 6 bases from V and 2 bases from J, with 6 bases in between. CDR3 residues: CASRPLTDTQYF. The DNA of the CDR3 is TGTGCCAGCAGACCCCTCACAGATACGCAGTATTTT.

The chain joins TRBV27 to TRBJ1-6; no firm D call. The germline V and J ends were trimmed by 10 bases and 7 bases, with 11 bases remaining between them. Germline V lookup: CDR1 MNHEY, CDR2 SMNVEV (reference sequence). The CDR3 totals 12 residues. The CDR3 DNA reads TGTGCCATCCCGATCGGAAATTCACCCCTCCACTTT. It yields the protein CAIPIGNSPLHF.